The clone carrying this T cell receptor (beta chain) was seen more than once but under ten times. What it binds is unknown. cDNA synthesis used the whole RNA isolate, giving expressed TCRB sequences. Naive, central memory and regulatory T cell samples produced a mean of roughly 3.9 million reads. Some clones are missing from TCRdb's copy, which holds only in-frame ones; the method was immunoSEQ multiplex PCR. The sample carries roughly 150,000 clones, under 13% recorded once. This sample is drawn from a study of beta chain features in type 1 diabetes. General study findings and limits: Across all four CD4+ subsets, people with type 1 diabetes showed modestly shorter TCRB CDR3s. Any PCR bias toward short templates would affect both groups alike. The naive, central memory and Treg TCRB repertoires of patients appeared to be more similar to one another than those of healthy donors.

Germline trimming cut 6 bases from V and 0 bases from J; bases unmatched to any gene: 14. The germline V gene has CDR1 SGHVS and CDR2 FNYEAQ. This CDR3 contains 17 residues. This sequence was found in a man younger than 40 with type 1 diabetes. The V gene is TRBV7-6, the J gene TRBJ2-7; 7 bases are shared with TRBD2. Sequencing input: central memory CD4+ T cells from blood. As DNA, the CDR3 is TGTGCCAGCAGTCCGATTGGAGGCGGGAGAGCCTCCTACGAGCAGTACTTC. Translation: CASSPIGGGRASYEQYF. The full variable domain, with the rest looked up from reference TRBV7-6 and TRBJ2-7, is GAGVSQSPRYKVTKRGQDVALRCDPISGHVSLYWYRQALGQGPEFLTYFNYEAQQDKSGLPNDRFSAERPEGSISTLTIQRTEQRDSAMYRCASSPIGGGRASYEQYFGPGTRLTVT.